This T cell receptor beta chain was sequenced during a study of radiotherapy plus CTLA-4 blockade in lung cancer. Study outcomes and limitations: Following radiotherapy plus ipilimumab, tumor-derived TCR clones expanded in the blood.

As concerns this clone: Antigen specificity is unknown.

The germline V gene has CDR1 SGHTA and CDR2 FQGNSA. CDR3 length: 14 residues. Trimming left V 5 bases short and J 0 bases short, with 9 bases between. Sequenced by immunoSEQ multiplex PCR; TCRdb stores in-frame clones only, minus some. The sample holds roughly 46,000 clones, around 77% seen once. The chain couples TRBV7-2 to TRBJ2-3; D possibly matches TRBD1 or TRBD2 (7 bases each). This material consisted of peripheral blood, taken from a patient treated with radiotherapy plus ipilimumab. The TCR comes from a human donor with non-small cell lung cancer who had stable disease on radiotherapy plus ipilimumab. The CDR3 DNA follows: TGTGCCAGCAGCCAGGGGGGGAGCACAGATACGCAGTATTTT. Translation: CASSQGGSTDTQYF.